These 13 T cell receptor beta chains originate from one sample sequenced in a study of cytomegalovirus exposure and HLA in healthy donors. The PCR ran on 60 Vbeta and 13 Jbeta primers. Method: immunoSEQ multiplex PCR; TCRdb's copy keeps in-frame clones and lacks some. The profile covers roughly 160,000 clones, with approximately 80% appearing a single time and about 9.5% taken by the ten largest. Sequenced sample: PBMCs. The receptors derive from a young man in good health and CMV-seropositive.

The chain has TRBV7-2 and TRBJ1-5; TRBD1 is a possible D gene (6 bases). This CDR3 has 14 amino acids. The germline gives CDR1 SGHTA, CDR2 FQGNSA. With 5 bases removed from V and 4 bases from J, the gap between germline ends came to 12 bases. The CDR3 DNA is TGTGCCAGCAGCCCAGGCCAGGGGAATCAGCCCCAGCATTTT. Residues: CASSPGQGNQPQHF.

V gene TRBV27 combines with J gene TRBJ1-5; D might be TRBD1 (5 bases). The V and J ends lost 8 bases and 0 bases respectively, with 26 bases between them. This CDR3 spans 19 amino acids. Germline assignment: CDR1 MNHEY and CDR2 SMNVEV (reference sequence). The CDR3 DNA follows: TGTGCCAGCTTCCTCCCGCGCCAGGTGGACAAAACTAGCAATCAGCCCCAGCATTTT. The encoded protein is CASFLPRQVDKTSNQPQHF.

The chain recombines TRBV9 with TRBJ1-3, with TRBD1 identical over 8 bases. Germline assignment: CDR1 SGDLS and CDR2 YYNGEE. Unmatched junction bases numbered 0, after V lost 3 bases and J lost 4 bases. The CDR3 spans 13 residues. The CDR3 reads CASSGTGGNTIYF. For the CDR3, the DNA is TGTGCCAGCAGCGGGACAGGGGGAAACACCATATATTTT.

The chain is built from TRBV5-1 and TRBJ2-7, with a tentative D call TRBD1 (6 bases). V was shortened by 2 bases and J by 1 base, with 10 bases between the two germline ends. The CDR3 is 14 residues long. CDR1 is SGHRS, CDR2 YFSETQ, per germline. This chain's CDR3 is CASSFAGDSYEQYF. The CDR3 DNA follows: TGCGCCAGCAGCTTCGCAGGGGATTCCTACGAGCAGTACTTC.

This rearrangement joins TRBV5-1 to TRBJ2-2; D possibly corresponds to TRBD1 (6 bases). V shed 6 bases and J shed 1 base, with 7 bases lying between them. Germline CDR1 SGHRS, CDR2 YFSETQ. The CDR3 has 13 amino acids. CDR3 residues: CASKTGNTGELFF. The CDR3 coding sequence is TGCGCCAGCAAGACAGGGAACACCGGGGAGCTGTTTTTT.

V and J are TRBV5-5 and TRBJ2-2; TRBD2 matches at 9 bases. V lost 4 bases to trimming and J lost 5 bases; unmatched junction nucleotides: 3. The CDR3 has 14 amino acids. In germline, CDR1 is SGHKS, CDR2 YYEKEE (reference sequence). CDR3: CASSVAGGTGELFF. In DNA, the CDR3 is TGTGCCAGCAGCGTCGCGGGGGGGACCGGGGAGCTGTTTTTT.

This clone was seen a single time. The V gene is TRBV6-6, the J gene TRBJ2-7; perhaps TRBD2 as D (7 bases). The germline V gene has CDR1 MNHNY and CDR2 SVGAGI (reference sequence). The CDR3 length is 16 residues. Trimming shortened V by 2 bases and J by 5 bases, and 19 bases separated the two germline ends. The chain's CDR3 is CASSYRRGAALHEQYF. DNA of the CDR3: TGTGCCAGCAGTTACCGCCGGGGGGCGGCCCTACACGAGCAGTACTTC.

The CDR3 DNA reads as TGTGCCAGCAGTTACGGCGGCACCCAGGAGACCCAGTACTTC. It yields the protein CASSYGGTQETQYF. The rearrangement joins TRBV6-5 to TRBJ2-5; D gene uncertain. Germline V gene sequence: CDR1 MNHEY, CDR2 SVGAGI. CDR3 length: 14 residues. V was shortened by 2 bases and J by 5 bases, with 12 bases between the two germline ends.

This rearrangement joins TRBV27 to TRBJ2-1; D gene unclear. The V end was cut by 4 bases, the J end by 6 bases, with 10 bases between. The CDR3 has 13 residues. In germline, CDR1 is MNHEY, CDR2 SMNVEV (reference sequence). CDR3 sequence: CASSYSSGNEQFF. The CDR3 DNA is TGTGCCAGCAGTTATTCTTCGGGCAATGAGCAGTTCTTC.

The chain carries TRBV2 and TRBJ1-1; TRBD1 matches at 7 bases. Per germline, CDR1 SNHLY and CDR2 FYNNEI. The CDR3 covers 14 residues. V dropped 4 bases and J dropped 1; count of bases not matched to a gene: 3. Here the CDR3 DNA reads TGTGCCAGCAGTGGGGACAGTCAGAACACTGAAGCTTTCTTT. It translates to CASSGDSQNTEAFF.

A single count supports this clone. The chain couples TRBV4-2 to TRBJ2-1; weak D call: TRBD2 (6 bases). CDR3 length: 15 amino acids. Germline V gene data show CDR1 as LGHNA and CDR2 as YNFKEQ. The V gene lost 4 bases and the J gene lost 0 bases, with 10 bases spanning the gap. CDR3: CASSPRGFSYNEQFF. CDR3 DNA: TGTGCCAGCAGCCCGCGGGGATTCTCCTACAATGAGCAGTTCTTC.

V usage is TRBV9 and J usage is TRBJ2-1; D not certain. This CDR3 has 15 amino acids. V shed 5 bases and J shed 0 bases, with 12 bases lying between them. The germline V gene has CDR1 SGDLS and CDR2 YYNGEE. The CDR3 spells CASRPGLLSYNEQFF. The CDR3 DNA reads TGTGCCAGCAGACCCGGTCTCCTCTCCTACAATGAGCAGTTCTTC.

The chain links TRBV19 to TRBJ1-1; 7 nucleotides match TRBD1. The CDR3 has 15 amino acids. CDR1 is LNHDA, CDR2 SQIVND, per germline (reference sequence). V lost 7 bases and J lost 0; bases outside the gene matches: 8. The CDR3 bases are TGTGCCAGTACCCGGACAGGTCTACTGAACACTGAAGCTTTCTTT. It encodes CASTRTGLLNTEAFF.